One and the same sample provided the 25 T cell receptor beta chains below, sequenced in a study of T cells after yellow fever vaccination. TCRdb passed the 5' RACE reads through MiXCR, listing each CDR3 protein once. This table has 400,000 to 650,000 distinct CDR3 sequences, 20% to 25% appearing once. Sample: PBMCs, taken roughly 20 days after the first yellow fever vaccination. The receptor set was obtained from a man aged 18 to 29 who received the YFV17D yellow fever vaccine.

The rearrangement uses TRBV28 and TRBJ2-1, with a tentative D call TRBD1 (5 bases). The CDR3 consists of 16 residues. Per germline, CDR1 MDHEN and CDR2 SYDVKM. V shed 1 base and J shed 2 bases, with 12 bases lying between them. CDR3 in amino acids: CASSLSLGQTYNEQFF. The CDR3 bases are TGTGCCAGCAGTTTATCTCTGGGGCAGACCTACAATGAGCAGTTCTTC.

This clonotype was counted a few times. The chain uses TRBV7-2 and TRBJ2-7; weak D call: TRBD1 (6 bases). V was cut by 3 bases and J by 5 bases, with 14 bases left in between. This CDR3 has 14 amino acids. Germline CDR1 SGHTA, CDR2 FQGNSA. This CDR3 is CASSFQGPLNEQYF. CDR3 coding DNA: TGTGCCAGCAGCTTCCAGGGGCCTTTGAACGAGCAGTACTTC.

The chain carries TRBV18 and TRBJ1-2; D remains unclear. The CDR3 is 15 amino acids. Germline assignment: CDR1 KGHSH and CDR2 LQKENI. Between the trimmed V and J ends, which lost 4 bases and 1 base, there was a span of 13 bases. CDR3 sequence reads: CASSLSRQNNYGYTF. Here the CDR3 DNA reads TGTGCCAGCTCACTTTCAAGGCAGAATAACTATGGCTACACCTTC.

In its sample, this clonotype was seen a few times. V gene TRBV6-2 or TRBV6-3 combines with J gene TRBJ2-3, with a weak D call TRBD2 (7 bases). The CDR3 length is 20 residues. Deletions cut 0 bases from V and 1 base from J, with 23 bases between. CDR1 MNHEY and CDR2 SVGEGT come from the germline V gene. The CDR3 is CASSYSSRGPQGLGTDTQYF. The CDR3 DNA is TGTGCCAGCAGTTACTCATCGCGGGGGCCACAGGGTCTTGGCACAGATACGCAGTATTTT.

V is TRBV5-6 and J is TRBJ1-1; no definite D call. Trimming cost V 1 base and J 4 bases, with 17 bases left between them. The CDR3 length is 16 residues. The germline V gene encodes CDR1 SGHDT and CDR2 YYEEEE. The DNA for the CDR3 is TGTGCCAGCAGCTTGTTACCTAGTTGGGCGCGCACTGAAGCTTTCTTT. This codes for CASSLLPSWARTEAFF.

The rearrangement joins TRBV6-1 to TRBJ2-3; 7 bases line up with TRBD2. Germline V CDR1 and CDR2: MNHNS, SASEGT. J was trimmed by 2 bases and V by 6 bases; bases with no gene match: 8. This CDR3 is 15 amino acids long. CDR3 sequence reads: CASSRAGTPTDTQYF. The CDR3 region has the DNA TGTGCCAGCAGCCGAGCGGGGACCCCCACAGATACGCAGTATTTT.

This clonotype has more than one count but fewer than ten. The rearrangement uses TRBV12-5 and TRBJ2-3, with D possibly being TRBD1 or TRBD2 (5 bases each). Germline CDR1 and CDR2: LGHNT and FRNRAP. Trimming took off 4 bases at V and 1 base at J, with 12 bases between the two ends. CDR3 size: 15 residues. In DNA, the CDR3 is TGTGCTAGTGGTTCCGTGGTGGGGGGCACAGATACGCAGTATTTT. It codes for CASGSVVGGTDTQYF.

The chain is built from TRBV7-2 and TRBJ2-1, with 8 bases fitting TRBD2. Germline V CDR1 and CDR2: SGHTA, FQGNSA. This CDR3 is built from 13 residues. V was pared by 5 bases and J by 8 bases, with 5 bases of the junction left unmatched. The CDR3 DNA reads TGTGCCAGCAGCCGCCGGGGGGGACATGAGCAGTTCTTC. It yields the protein CASSRRGGHEQFF.

J is TRBJ2-5 and V is TRBV4-1; D tentatively fits TRBD1 or TRBD2 (5 bases each). The germline CDR1 and CDR2 sequences are MGHRA and YSYEKL. Trimming took off 4 bases at V and 5 bases at J, with 14 bases between the two ends. The CDR3 is 14 residues long. CDR3 in amino acids: CASSPKGDGETQYF. DNA for the CDR3: TGCGCCAGCAGCCCAAAAGGGGACGGGGAGACCCAGTACTTC.

V usage is TRBV7-9 and J usage is TRBJ1-1; no definite D call. Per germline, CDR1 SEHNR and CDR2 FQNEAQ (reference sequence). The ends were cut back, 8 bases at V and 1 base at J, with 14 bases in the middle. This CDR3 has 14 residues. The CDR3 reads CASGDAARNTEAFF. In DNA form, the CDR3 reads TGTGCCAGCGGTGACGCAGCGAGGAACACTGAAGCTTTCTTT.

This clonotype has only a few counts. The chain has TRBV7-2 and TRBJ2-7; D unclear. From germline, CDR1 is SGHTA and CDR2 FQGNSA. This CDR3 region has 12 residues. With 5 bases removed from V and 6 bases from J, the gap between germline ends came to 11 bases. The CDR3 here is CASSPVSREQYF. CDR3 nucleotides: TGTGCCAGCAGCCCCGTCTCGCGCGAGCAGTACTTC.

This clonotype was seen only a few times. The V gene is TRBV7-8, the J gene TRBJ2-7, with unresolved D. Trimming cost V 3 bases and J 4 bases, with 10 bases left between them. From germline, CDR1 is SGHVS and CDR2 FQNEAQ. The CDR3 loop spans 13 amino acids. The CDR3 DNA reads as TGTGCCAGCAGCTTGGACGTCGGATACGAGCAGTACGTC. Translated: CASSLDVGYEQYV.

The chain joins TRBV7-2 to TRBJ2-5; D is ambiguous. Trimming cost V 5 bases and J 0 bases, with 7 bases left between them. Germline CDR1 SGHTA, CDR2 FQGNSA. The CDR3 covers 13 residues. CDR3 amino acids: CASSGLYQETQYF. In DNA, the CDR3 is TGTGCCAGCAGCGGGTTGTACCAAGAGACCCAGTACTTC.

The chain couples TRBV3-1 to TRBJ1-1, with D unresolved. Looked up from germline, CDR1 is LGHDT and CDR2 is YNNKEL (reference sequence). This CDR3 spans 13 amino acids. Deletions cut 2 bases from V and 5 bases from J, with 9 bases between. In nucleotides, the CDR3 is TGTGCCAGCAGCCAATTTAGCAGAACTGAAGCTTTCTTT. Translation: CASSQFSRTEAFF.

This clonotype has just a few counts. The chain couples TRBV27 to TRBJ1-1; D is perhaps TRBD1 (5 bases). The V and J ends lost 5 bases and 2 bases respectively, with 15 bases between them. CDR3 length equals 15 residues. Germline values: CDR1 MNHEY, CDR2 SMNVEV (reference sequence). The CDR3 loop reads CASSPHRPRNTEAFF. CDR3 coding DNA: TGTGCCAGCAGTCCTCACAGGCCCCGCAACACTGAAGCTTTCTTT.

The chain couples TRBV10-3 to TRBJ2-3; 14 nucleotides agree with TRBD2. CDR3 length: 17 amino acids. Germline trimming cut 6 bases from V and 1 base from J; bases unmatched to any gene: 6. The germline V gene has CDR1 ENHRY and CDR2 SYGVKD. CDR3 nucleotides: TGTGCCATCAGGGGACTAGCGGGGGTATTGGGCACAGATACGCAGTATTTT. As protein: CAIRGLAGVLGTDTQYF.

The chain recombines TRBV18 with TRBJ2-5, with a tentative D call TRBD2 (6 bases). The germline CDR1 and CDR2 sequences are KGHSH and LQKENI. With 5 bases removed from V and 1 base from J, the gap between germline ends came to 17 bases. The CDR3 is 16 amino acids. For the CDR3, the DNA is TGTGCCAGCTCATCGAAGAGAAGGGACTTCCAAGAGACCCAGTACTTC. It encodes CASSSKRRDFQETQYF. The full variable domain, in which reference TRBV18 and TRBJ2-5 provide the parts outside the CDR3, is NAGVMQNPRHLVRRRGQEARLRCSPMKGHSHVYWYRQLPEEGLKFMVYLQKENIIDESGMPKERFSAEFPKEGPSILRIQQVVRGDSAAYFCASSSKRRDFQETQYFGPGTRLLVL.

This clonotype was recorded a few times. The rearrangement links TRBV12-3 or TRBV12-4 to TRBJ2-3; 13 positions agree with TRBD2. The CDR3 totals 17 residues. V shed 6 bases and J 2 bases; nucleotides not matched to a gene: 8. In DNA form, the CDR3 reads TGTGCCAGCAGACCGGGACTAGCGGGGATTTACACAGATACGCAGTATTTT. The encoded protein is CASRPGLAGIYTDTQYF.

This clonotype was observed a handful of times. The V call is TRBV29-1, the J call TRBJ2-7; 10 positions match TRBD2. Trimming at V came to 6 bases and at J to 7 bases, leaving 9 bases not matched to a gene. CDR1 SQVTM and CDR2 ANQGSEA come from the germline V gene. This CDR3 region has 13 residues. CDR3 loop: CSVRAGGPGEQYF. CDR3 DNA sequence: TGCAGCGTACGAGCGGGGGGGCCGGGGGAGCAGTACTTC.

In this sample, this clonotype turned up a few times. This chain uses TRBV7-9 with TRBJ1-3; D is possibly TRBD1 (5 bases). Germline V lookup: CDR1 SEHNR, CDR2 FQNEAQ (reference sequence). The ends were cut back, 7 bases at V and 4 bases at J, with 20 bases in the middle. The length of the CDR3 is 16 residues. CDR3 amino acids: CASTTDGRVRGNTIYF. The CDR3 DNA is TGTGCCAGCACCACCGACGGCAGGGTCCGCGGAAACACCATATATTTT.

This clonotype has only a few counts. The chain has TRBV7-2 and TRBJ2-2; D not resolved. V was cut by 1 base and J by 10 bases, with 13 bases left in between. CDR3 length: 14 amino acids. CDR1 and CDR2 (germline): SGHTA, FQGNSA. The CDR3 here is CASSLVALGTELFF. CDR3 nucleotides: TGTGCCAGCAGCTTAGTGGCGCTAGGAACGGAGCTGTTTTTT. Variable domain in full (rest from reference TRBV7-2 and TRBJ2-2): GAGVSQSPSNKVTEKGKDVELRCDPISGHTALYWYRQSLGQGLEFLIYFQGNSAPDKSGLPSDRFSAERTGGSVSTLTIQRTQQEDSAVYLCASSLVALGTELFFGEGSRLTVL.

This chain uses TRBV4-2 with TRBJ1-2, with D possibly being TRBD1 (5 bases). CDR3 size: 11 residues. The germline gives CDR1 LGHNA, CDR2 YNFKEQ. The V and J ends lost 5 bases and 7 bases respectively, with 8 bases between them. The CDR3 region has the DNA TGTGCCAGCAGCGGGAGGGGTGGCTACACCTTC. It encodes CASSGRGGYTF.

This chain links TRBV20-1 with TRBJ2-5; TRBD2 matches at 14 bases. In germline, CDR1 is DFQATT, CDR2 SNEGSKA (reference sequence). V was clipped by 0 bases and J by 4 bases; unmatched bases: 7. This CDR3 spans 17 amino acids. This CDR3 is CSARDGLAGGGGETQYF. The CDR3 DNA reads as TGCAGTGCTAGAGATGGACTAGCGGGGGGCGGTGGAGAGACCCAGTACTTC.

This clonotype was counted a few times. The chain is built from TRBV7-4 and TRBJ1-4; 9 bases line up with TRBD1. The CDR3 consists of 16 residues. The junction had 12 bases not matched to a gene; V was cut back by 6 bases and J by 7 bases. The germline gives CDR1 SGHVT, CDR2 SQSDAQ. In DNA form, the CDR3 reads TGTGCCAGCAGGGGGAACAGGGGGCGAGGGGTTGAAAAACTGTTTTTT. The encoded protein is CASRGNRGRGVEKLFF.

The chain has TRBV7-9 and TRBJ1-2; D is uncertain. There are 14 residues in the CDR3. The germline V gene has CDR1 SEHNR and CDR2 FQNEAQ (reference sequence). The V gene lost 2 bases and the J gene lost 5 bases, with 12 bases spanning the gap. The CDR3 nucleotides read TGTGCCAGCAGCTTACGAGGGAGCAGATATGGCTACACCTTC. It is translated as CASSLRGSRYGYTF.